The rows below give T cell receptor beta chains drawn from one sample of a study of glioma-infiltrating T cells after dendritic cell vaccination. TCRdb keeps only in-frame clones here, not all; method: immunoSEQ multiplex PCR. The sample has approximately 91,000 clones; approximately 75% are singletons. This material consisted of blood, taken after dendritic cell vaccination. The receptors originated from a human donor with glioblastoma. CDR3s include the opening cysteine and the closing phenylalanine or tryptophan. D genes are given only for firm matches. Size tells how often a clone was seen (once, few, many) or the class of an expanded clone, and some rows leave it out.

D: TRBD1; size: NA; J: TRBJ1-3; V: TRBV7-9; DNA: TGTGCCAGCAGCCCGCAGGGGGGTGCATACACCATATATTTT; CDR3: CASSPQGGAYTIYF
D: NA; size: NA; J: TRBJ2-3; V: TRBV29-1; DNA: TGCAGCGTTGTCGAAAGCTCGCATCGGACAGATACGCAGTATTTT; CDR3: CSVVESSHRTDTQYF
D: TRBD1; size: few; J: TRBJ1-4; V: TRBV6-5; DNA: TGTGCCAGCCGGACAGGGAATACCGAAAAACTGTTTTTT; CDR3: CASRTGNTEKLFF
D: TRBD1; size: NA; J: TRBJ2-6; V: TRBV19; DNA: TGTGCCAGTAAACAGGGGGCTACTGGGGCCAACGTCCTGACTTTC; CDR3: CASKQGATGANVLTF
D: NA; size: NA; J: TRBJ1-5; V: TRBV6-5; DNA: TGTGCCAGCAGTTACCCCCGCAAACGGGTCCAGCCCCAGCATTTT; CDR3: CASSYPRKRVQPQHF
D: TRBD1; size: NA; J: TRBJ1-2; V: TRBV7-9; DNA: TGTGCCAGCAGCTTTGCCGGGACAGGGGCTGGCTACACCTTC; CDR3: CASSFAGTGAGYTF
D: TRBD2; size: NA; J: TRBJ2-5; V: TRBV6-5; DNA: TGTGCCAGCAGTTCCTCGAGCGGGAGCCGGTGGGAGACCCAGTACTTC; CDR3: CASSSSSGSRWETQYF
D: TRBD1; size: NA; J: TRBJ2-3; V: TRBV6-5; DNA: TGTGCCAGCAGTTACGGATGGGACAGCGGCTCAGATACGCAGTATTTT; CDR3: CASSYGWDSGSDTQYF
D: TRBD2; size: NA; J: TRBJ2-3; V: TRBV27; DNA: TGTGCCAGCAGACGCAAACAACCGGGACTAGTCCGCCAAGAAGGAGATACGCAGTATTTT; CDR3: CASRRKQPGLVRQEGDTQYF
D: TRBD1; size: NA; J: TRBJ2-7; V: TRBV18; DNA: TGTGCCAGCTCGCCTACCCCGGGACAGGGGTTCAACGAGCAGTACTTC; CDR3: CASSPTPGQGFNEQYF
D: TRBD1; size: NA; J: TRBJ2-5; V: TRBV19; DNA: TGTGCCAGTTCCGGGACAGGGCTTGGAGAGACCCAGTACTTC; CDR3: CASSGTGLGETQYF
D: NA; size: NA; J: TRBJ2-1; V: TRBV7-6; DNA: TGTGCCAGCAGCGCCCAGGACAATGAGCAGTTCTTC; CDR3: CASSAQDNEQFF
D: NA; size: NA; J: TRBJ1-5; V: TRBV6-5; DNA: TGTGCCAGCAGGGGGCAGGCCAATCAGCCCCAGCATTTT; CDR3: CASRGQANQPQHF
D: NA; size: once; J: TRBJ1-2; V: TRBV6-1; DNA: TGTGCCAGCACTGAACTAGCTAACTATGGCTACACCTTC; CDR3: CASTELANYGYTF
D: NA; size: NA; J: TRBJ2-2; V: TRBV5-1; DNA: TGCGCCAGCAGCCGCTATGAGGGGAACACCGGGGAGCTGTTTTTT; CDR3: CASSRYEGNTGELFF
D: TRBD2; size: few; J: TRBJ2-1; V: TRBV19; DNA: TGTGCCAGTAGTATGGCTAGCGGGAAGTTCTACAATGAGCAGTTCTTC; CDR3: CASSMASGKFYNEQFF
D: TRBD2; size: once; J: TRBJ2-5; V: TRBV7-8; DNA: TGTGCCAGCAGAAGTGGACTAGCGGGGGCCCCGGAGACCCAGTACTTC; CDR3: CASRSGLAGAPETQYF